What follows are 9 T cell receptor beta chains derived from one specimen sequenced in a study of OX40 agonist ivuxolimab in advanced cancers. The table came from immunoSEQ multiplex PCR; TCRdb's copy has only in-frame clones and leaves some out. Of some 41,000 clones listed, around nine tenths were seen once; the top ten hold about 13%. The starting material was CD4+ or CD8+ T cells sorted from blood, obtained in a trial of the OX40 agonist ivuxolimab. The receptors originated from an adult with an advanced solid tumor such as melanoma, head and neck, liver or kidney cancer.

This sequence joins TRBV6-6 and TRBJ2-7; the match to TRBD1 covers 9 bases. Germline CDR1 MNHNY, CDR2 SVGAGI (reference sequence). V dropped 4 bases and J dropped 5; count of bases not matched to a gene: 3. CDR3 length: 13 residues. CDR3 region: CASSWGQGDEQYF. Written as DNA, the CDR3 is TGTGCCAGCAGTTGGGGACAGGGCGACGAGCAGTACTTC.

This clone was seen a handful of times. Written as DNA, the CDR3 is TGTGCCAGCAGCTTAGAAGCCTCGGGGGATACGCAGTATTTT. This gives the protein CASSLEASGDTQYF. This rearrangement joins TRBV7-9 to TRBJ2-3, with D maybe TRBD2 (5 bases). Germline loops: CDR1 SEHNR, CDR2 FQNEAQ (reference sequence). With 1 base removed from V and 6 bases from J, the gap between germline ends came to 11 bases. The CDR3 has 14 residues.

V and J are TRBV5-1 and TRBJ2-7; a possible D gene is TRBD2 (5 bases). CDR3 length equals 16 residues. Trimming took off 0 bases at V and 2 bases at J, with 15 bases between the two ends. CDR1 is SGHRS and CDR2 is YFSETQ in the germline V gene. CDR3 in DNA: TGCGCCAGCAGCTTGGATGCGGGCTTTTTTACCTACGAGCAGTACTTC. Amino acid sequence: CASSLDAGFFTYEQYF.

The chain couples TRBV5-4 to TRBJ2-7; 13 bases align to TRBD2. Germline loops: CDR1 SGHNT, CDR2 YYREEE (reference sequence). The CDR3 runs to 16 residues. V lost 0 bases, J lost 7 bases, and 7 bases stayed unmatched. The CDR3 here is CASSLGGLAGRSEQYF. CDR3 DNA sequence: TGTGCCAGCAGCTTGGGGGGACTAGCGGGAAGGAGTGAGCAGTACTTC.

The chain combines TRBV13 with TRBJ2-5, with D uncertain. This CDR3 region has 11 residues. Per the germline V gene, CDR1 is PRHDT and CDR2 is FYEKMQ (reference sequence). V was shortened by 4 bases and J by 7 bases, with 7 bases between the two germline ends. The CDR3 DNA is TGTGCCAGCAGCTATGATGGGACCCAGTACTTC. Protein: CASSYDGTQYF.

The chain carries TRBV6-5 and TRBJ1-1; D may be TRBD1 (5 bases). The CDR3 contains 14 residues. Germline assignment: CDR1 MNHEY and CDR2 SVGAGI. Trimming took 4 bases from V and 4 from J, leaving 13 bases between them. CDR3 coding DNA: TGTGCCAGCAGTTGGACAAACGGGGGCACTGAAGCTTTCTTT. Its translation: CASSWTNGGTEAFF.

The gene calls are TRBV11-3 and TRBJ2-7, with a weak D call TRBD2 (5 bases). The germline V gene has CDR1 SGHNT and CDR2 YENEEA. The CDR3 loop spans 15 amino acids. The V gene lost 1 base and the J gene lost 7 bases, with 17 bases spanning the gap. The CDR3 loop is CASSLGGSATGEQYF. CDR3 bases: TGTGCCAGCAGCTTAGGTGGTTCCGCGACGGGGGAGCAGTACTTC.

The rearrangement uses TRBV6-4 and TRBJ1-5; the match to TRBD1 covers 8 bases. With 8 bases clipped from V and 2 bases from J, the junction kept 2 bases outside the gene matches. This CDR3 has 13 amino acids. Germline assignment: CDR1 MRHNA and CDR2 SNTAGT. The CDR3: CASEGQGNQPQHF. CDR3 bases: TGTGCCAGCGAGGGACAGGGCAATCAGCCCCAGCATTTT.

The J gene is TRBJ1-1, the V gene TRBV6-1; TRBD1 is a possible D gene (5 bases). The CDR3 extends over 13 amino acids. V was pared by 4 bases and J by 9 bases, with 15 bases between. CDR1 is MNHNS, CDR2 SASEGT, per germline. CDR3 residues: CASSVTDTAQAFF. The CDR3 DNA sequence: TGTGCCAGCAGTGTTACGGACACAGCACAAGCTTTCTTT.